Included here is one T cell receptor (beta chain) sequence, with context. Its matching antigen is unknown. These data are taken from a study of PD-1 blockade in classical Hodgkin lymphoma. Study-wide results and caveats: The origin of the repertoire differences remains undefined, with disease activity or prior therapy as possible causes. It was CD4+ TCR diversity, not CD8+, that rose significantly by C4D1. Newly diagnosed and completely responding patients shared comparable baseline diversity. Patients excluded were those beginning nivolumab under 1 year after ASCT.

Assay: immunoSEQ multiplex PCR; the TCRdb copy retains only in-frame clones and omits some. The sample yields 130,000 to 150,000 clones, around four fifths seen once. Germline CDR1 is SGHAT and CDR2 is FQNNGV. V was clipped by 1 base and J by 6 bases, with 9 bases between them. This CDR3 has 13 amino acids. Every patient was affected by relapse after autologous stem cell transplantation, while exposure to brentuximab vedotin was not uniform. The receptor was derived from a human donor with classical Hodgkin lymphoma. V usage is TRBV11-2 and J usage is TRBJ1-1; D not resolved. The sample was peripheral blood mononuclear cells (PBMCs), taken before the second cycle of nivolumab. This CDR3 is CASSLAISSEAFF. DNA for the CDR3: TGTGCCAGCAGCTTAGCCATTTCCTCTGAAGCTTTCTTT.